This is a list of T cell receptor beta chains from one sample in a study of regulatory T cells in long-lasting Graves disease. Using its own MiXCR run on the multiplex PCR reads, TCRdb lists one record per CDR3 protein. Of under 350,000 distinct CDR3 sequences in the sample, approximately 20% were seen once. The material sequenced was peripheral blood mononuclear cells (PBMCs), taken when the disease was refractory, from a patient treated with antithyroid drugs. The receptors were gathered from a female donor with Graves disease. Both conserved end residues are part of each CDR3. Fields, in order: J gene, D gene, clone size, V gene, CDR3 protein, CDR3 DNA. D genes are given only for firm matches. Some rows mark clone size as missing; the rest say once, few, many or name a class of expanded clone.

TRBJ2-2	.	many	TRBV11-2	CASSLDVRGELFF	TGTGCCAGCAGCTTAGACGTCCGAGGGGAGCTGTTTTTT
TRBJ2-5	.	many	TRBV7-2	CASRPYGDQETQYF	TGTGCCAGCAGACCCTACGGGGACCAAGAGACCCAGTACTTC
TRBJ2-2	TRBD2	.	TRBV7-6	CASSSTSNPGRDGELFF	TGTGCCAGCAGCTCGACTAGCAATCCCGGCCGGGACGGGGAGCTGTTTTTT
TRBJ2-5	.	.	TRBV4-2	CASSQDSIGGLQAETQYF	TGTGCCAGCAGCCAAGACTCAATTGGGGGACTGCAGGCGGAGACCCAGTACTTC
TRBJ1-1	.	.	TRBV4-3	CASSQDSRGNTEAFF	TGCGCCAGCAGCCAAGATAGTAGGGGGAACACTGAAGCTTTCTTT
TRBJ2-7	.	.	TRBV11-2	CASSLRTDTHEQYF	TGTGCCAGCAGCCTCCGGACGGACACCCACGAGCAGTACTTC
TRBJ1-1	.	many	TRBV19	CASSLGHTNTEAFF	TGTGCCAGTAGTCTGGGACACACGAACACTGAAGCTTTCTTT
TRBJ2-7	TRBD1	many	TRBV7-2	CASSLGGQGYYEQYF	TGTGCCAGCAGCTTAGGCGGACAGGGCTACTACGAGCAGTACTTC
TRBJ2-2	.	many	TRBV28	CASSLGLGAVNTGELFF	TGTGCCAGCAGTTTAGGGCTGGGGGCCGTGAACACCGGGGAGCTGTTTTTT
TRBJ1-2	TRBD1	.	TRBV6-2/TRBV6-3	CASSYSLTGNYGYTF	TGTGCCAGCAGTTACTCGCTGACAGGGAACTATGGCTACACCTTC
TRBJ2-2	.	.	TRBV3-1	CASNQEFTWELFF	TGTGCCAGCAACCAAGAGTTTACATGGGAGCTGTTTTTT
TRBJ1-2	.	.	TRBV14	CASSQGLGQPEGYTF	TGTGCCAGCAGCCAAGGATTGGGGCAGCCAGAAGGCTACACCTTC
TRBJ1-5	TRBD1	many	TRBV28	CASSQAGTGSNQPQHF	TGTGCCAGCAGTCAAGCCGGGACAGGGTCCAATCAGCCCCAGCATTTT
TRBJ1-1	TRBD1	many	TRBV28	CASSLYRGGGTEAFF	TGTGCCAGCAGTTTATACAGGGGGGGCGGCACTGAAGCTTTCTTT
TRBJ2-3	.	.	TRBV7-2	CASSLTVSTDTQYF	TGTGCCAGCAGCTTGACAGTAAGCACAGATACGCAGTATTTT
TRBJ2-5	TRBD2	many	TRBV7-2	CASSSGLAGVETQYF	TGTGCCAGCAGTTCCGGGCTAGCGGGAGTTGAGACCCAGTACTTC
TRBJ2-1	.	few	TRBV7-9	CASSLGGGGRGGNEQFF	TGTGCCAGCAGCTTAGGAGGAGGTGGACGGGGCGGCAATGAGCAGTTCTTC
TRBJ2-5	.	many	TRBV7-2	CASSLVRLGGSETQYF	TGTGCCAGCAGCTTAGTGCGACTAGGGGGATCGGAGACCCAGTACTTC
TRBJ1-2	TRBD1	many	TRBV18	CASSPTGEGYTF	TGTGCCAGCTCACCGACAGGGGAAGGCTACACCTTC
TRBJ2-3	.	.	TRBV5-1	CASTLRVNTDTQYF	TGCGCCAGCACCCTGAGGGTGAACACAGATACGCAGTATTTT
TRBJ2-7	.	.	TRBV20-1	CSALGGGPFYEQYF	TGCAGTGCCCTAGGGGGAGGGCCTTTCTACGAGCAGTACTTC
TRBJ2-2	.	.	TRBV5-1	CASSLPVAGYTGELFF	TGCGCCAGCAGCCTCCCTGTTGCAGGATACACCGGGGAGCTGTTTTTT
TRBJ1-1	.	many	TRBV10-3	CAISGTFTEAFF	TGTGCCATCAGTGGGACGTTCACTGAAGCTTTCTTT
TRBJ2-5	.	many	TRBV11-2	CASSLEVQEILQETQYF	TGTGCCAGCAGCTTAGAGGTCCAGGAGATCTTACAAGAGACCCAGTACTTC
TRBJ2-7	.	many	TRBV28	CASSPDKRKQYF	TGTGCCAGCAGCCCAGACAAGAGAAAGCAGTACTTC
TRBJ1-1	.	few	TRBV19	CASRQGYMNTEAFF	TGTGCCAGTAGGCAGGGCTATATGAACACTGAAGCTTTCTTT
TRBJ2-3	TRBD1	.	TRBV7-3	CASSFTGDRTQYF	TGTGCCAGCAGCTTTACAGGGGATCGGACGCAGTATTTT
TRBJ2-5	.	many	TRBV28	CASRRLPGPRETQYF	TGTGCCAGCAGGCGCCTCCCGGGACCGCGGGAGACCCAGTACTTC
TRBJ2-7	.	.	TRBV29-1	CSVEGTYEQYF	TGCAGCGTTGAAGGGACCTACGAGCAGTACTTC
TRBJ2-7	.	.	TRBV20-1	CSASDRTYEQYF	TGCAGTGCTTCGGACAGAACCTACGAGCAGTACTTC
TRBJ1-5	.	.	TRBV19	CASSITGYSNQPQHF	TGTGCCAGTAGTATTACCGGGTATAGCAATCAGCCCCAGCATTTT
TRBJ2-2	TRBD1	.	TRBV7-3	CATRTGGASGELFF	TGTGCCACCCGGACAGGGGGCGCCTCCGGGGAGCTGTTTTTT
TRBJ2-2	.	few	TRBV10-3	CAIMGAGELFF	TGTGCCATCATGGGAGCCGGGGAGCTGTTTTTT
TRBJ1-5	.	.	TRBV12-3/TRBV12-4	CASSLVKGPQHF	TGTGCCAGCAGTTTAGTTAAAGGGCCCCAGCATTTT
TRBJ2-5	TRBD1	many	TRBV29-1	CSVCRQGETQYF	TGCAGCGTTTGTAGACAGGGAGAGACCCAGTACTTC
TRBJ1-6	.	.	TRBV11-2	CASSRQYNSPLHF	TGTGCCAGCAGCCGACAGTATAATTCACCCCTCCACTTT
TRBJ1-1	.	.	TRBV6-2/TRBV6-3	CASSYSPGAWTEAFF	TGTGCCAGCAGTTACTCCCCAGGGGCATGGACTGAAGCTTTCTTT
TRBJ1-4	.	few	TRBV28	CASSFDLRPEKLFF	TGTGCCAGCAGTTTCGATCTCCGGCCCGAAAAACTGTTTTTT
TRBJ2-7	.	many	TRBV28	CASSLKIGDVSYEQYF	TGTGCCAGCAGTTTAAAAATCGGGGACGTTTCCTACGAGCAGTACTTC
TRBJ2-3	.	few	TRBV20-1	CSPHDPRTDTQYF	TGCAGCCCCCATGACCCTCGCACAGATACGCAGTATTTT